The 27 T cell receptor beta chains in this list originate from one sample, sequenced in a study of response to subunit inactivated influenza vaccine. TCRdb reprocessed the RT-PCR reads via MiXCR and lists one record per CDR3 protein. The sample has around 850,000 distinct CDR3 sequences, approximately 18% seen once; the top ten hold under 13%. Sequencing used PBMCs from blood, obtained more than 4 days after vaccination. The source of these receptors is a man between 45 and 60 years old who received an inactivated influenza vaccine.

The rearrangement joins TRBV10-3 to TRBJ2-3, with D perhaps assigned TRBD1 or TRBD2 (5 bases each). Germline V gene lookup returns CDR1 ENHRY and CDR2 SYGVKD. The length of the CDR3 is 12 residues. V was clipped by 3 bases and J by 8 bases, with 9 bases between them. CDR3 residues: CAISDRGGTQYF. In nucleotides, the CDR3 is TGTGCCATCAGTGACCGGGGCGGTACGCAGTATTTT.

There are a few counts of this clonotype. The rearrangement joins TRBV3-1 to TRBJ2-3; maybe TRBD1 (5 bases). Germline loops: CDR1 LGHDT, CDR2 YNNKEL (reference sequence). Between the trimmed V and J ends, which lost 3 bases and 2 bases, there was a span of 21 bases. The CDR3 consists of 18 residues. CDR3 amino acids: CASSQHRKSFLVTDTQYF. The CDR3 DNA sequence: TGTGCCAGCAGCCAGCACAGGAAATCCTTTCTTGTCACAGATACGCAGTATTTT.

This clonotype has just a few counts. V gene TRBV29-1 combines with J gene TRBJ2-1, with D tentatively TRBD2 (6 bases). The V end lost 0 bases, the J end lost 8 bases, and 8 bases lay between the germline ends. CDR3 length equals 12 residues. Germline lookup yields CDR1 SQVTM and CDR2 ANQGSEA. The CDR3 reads CSVEEGGDEQFF. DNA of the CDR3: TGCAGCGTTGAAGAAGGCGGGGATGAGCAGTTCTTC.

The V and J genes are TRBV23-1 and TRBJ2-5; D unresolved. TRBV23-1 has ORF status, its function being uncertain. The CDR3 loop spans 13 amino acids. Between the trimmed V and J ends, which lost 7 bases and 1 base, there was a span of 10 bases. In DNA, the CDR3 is TGCGCCAGCAATTGGGGTCTCCAAGAGACCCAGTACTTC. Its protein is CASNWGLQETQYF.

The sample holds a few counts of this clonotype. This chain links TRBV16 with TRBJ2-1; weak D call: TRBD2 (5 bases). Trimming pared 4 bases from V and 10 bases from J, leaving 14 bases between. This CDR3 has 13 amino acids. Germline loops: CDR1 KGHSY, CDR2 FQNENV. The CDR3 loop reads CASSPETSGEQFF. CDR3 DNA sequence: TGTGCCAGCAGCCCCGAGACTTCGGGGGAGCAGTTCTTC.

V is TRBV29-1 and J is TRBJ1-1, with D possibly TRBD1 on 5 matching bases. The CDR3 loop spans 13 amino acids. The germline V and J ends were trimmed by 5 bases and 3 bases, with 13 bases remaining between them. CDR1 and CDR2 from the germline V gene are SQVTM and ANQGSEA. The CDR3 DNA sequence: TGCAGCGTTTTCGGCAGGGCTTACACTGAAGCTTTCTTT. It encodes CSVFGRAYTEAFF.

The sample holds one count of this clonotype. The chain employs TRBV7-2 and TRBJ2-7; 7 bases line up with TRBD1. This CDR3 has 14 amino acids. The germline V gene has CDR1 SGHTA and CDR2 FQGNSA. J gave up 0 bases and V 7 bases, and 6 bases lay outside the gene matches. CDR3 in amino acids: CASNLGQFSYEQYF. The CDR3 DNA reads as TGTGCCAGCAACTTGGGACAGTTCTCCTACGAGCAGTACTTC. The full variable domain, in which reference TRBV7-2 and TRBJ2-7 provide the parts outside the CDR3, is GAGVSQSPSNKVTEKGKDVELRCDPISGHTALYWYRQSLGQGLEFLIYFQGNSAPDKSGLPSDRFSAERTGGSVSTLTIQRTQQEDSAVYLCASNLGQFSYEQYFGPGTRLTVT.

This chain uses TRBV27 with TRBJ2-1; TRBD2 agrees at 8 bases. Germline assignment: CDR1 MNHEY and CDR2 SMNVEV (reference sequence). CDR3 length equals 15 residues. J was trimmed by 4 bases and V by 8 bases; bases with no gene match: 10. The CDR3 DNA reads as TGTGCCAGCGCTCGGTCGGGAGGGCCATACAATGAGCAGTTCTTC. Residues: CASARSGGPYNEQFF.

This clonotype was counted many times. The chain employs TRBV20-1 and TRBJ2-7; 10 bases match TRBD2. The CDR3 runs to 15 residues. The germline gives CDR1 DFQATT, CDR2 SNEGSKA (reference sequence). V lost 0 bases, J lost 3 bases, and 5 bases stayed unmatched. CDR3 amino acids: CSARDLAGDLYEQYF. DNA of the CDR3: TGCAGTGCTAGAGATCTAGCGGGAGATCTCTACGAGCAGTACTTC.

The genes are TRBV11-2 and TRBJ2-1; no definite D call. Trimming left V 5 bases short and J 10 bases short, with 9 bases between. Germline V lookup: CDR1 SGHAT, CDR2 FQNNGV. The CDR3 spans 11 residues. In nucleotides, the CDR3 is TGTGCCAGCAGCCCCATGGCGGAGCAGTTCTTC. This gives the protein CASSPMAEQFF.

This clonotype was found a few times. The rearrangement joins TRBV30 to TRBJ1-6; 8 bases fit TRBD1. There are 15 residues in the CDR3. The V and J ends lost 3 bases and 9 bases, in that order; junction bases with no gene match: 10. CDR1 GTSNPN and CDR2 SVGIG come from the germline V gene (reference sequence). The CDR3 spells CAWRETRDRPSPLHF. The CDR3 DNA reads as TGTGCCTGGAGAGAAACTCGGGACAGGCCTTCACCCCTCCACTTT.

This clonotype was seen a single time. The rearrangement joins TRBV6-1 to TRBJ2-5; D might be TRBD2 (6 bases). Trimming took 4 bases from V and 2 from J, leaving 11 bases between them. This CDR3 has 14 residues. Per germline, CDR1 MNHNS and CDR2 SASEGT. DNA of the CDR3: TGTGCCAGCAGTGTGGCTAGCGTACAAGAGACCCAGTACTTC. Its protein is CASSVASVQETQYF.

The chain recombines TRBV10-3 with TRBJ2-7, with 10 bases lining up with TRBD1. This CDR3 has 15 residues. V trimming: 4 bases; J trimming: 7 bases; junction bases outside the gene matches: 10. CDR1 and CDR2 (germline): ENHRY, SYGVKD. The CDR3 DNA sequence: TGTGCCATCAGTGCTCCGGGACAGGGGATGATGGAGCAGTACTTC. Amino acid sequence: CAISAPGQGMMEQYF.

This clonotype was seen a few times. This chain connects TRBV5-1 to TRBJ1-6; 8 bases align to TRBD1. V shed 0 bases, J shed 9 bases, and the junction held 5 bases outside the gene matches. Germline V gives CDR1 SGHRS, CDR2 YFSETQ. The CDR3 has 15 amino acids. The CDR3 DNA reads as TGCGCCAGCAGCTTGGCAGGACAGGGACGTTCACCCCTCCACTTT. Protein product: CASSLAGQGRSPLHF. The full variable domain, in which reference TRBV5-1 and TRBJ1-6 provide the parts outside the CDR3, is KAGVTQTPRYLIKTRGQQVTLSCSPISGHRSVSWYQQTPGQGLQFLFEYFSETQRNKGNFPGRFSGRQFSNSRSEMNVSTLELGDSALYLCASSLAGQGRSPLHFGNGTRLTVT.

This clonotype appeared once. The CDR3: CASRQPGPGPYEQYF. DNA for the CDR3: TGTGCCAGCAGACAACCCGGGCCAGGACCATACGAGCAGTACTTC. The chain combines TRBV28 with TRBJ2-7; D not certain. CDR3 length: 15 amino acids. Germline V gene data show CDR1 as MDHEN and CDR2 as SYDVKM. V was pared by 6 bases and J by 4 bases, with 19 bases between.

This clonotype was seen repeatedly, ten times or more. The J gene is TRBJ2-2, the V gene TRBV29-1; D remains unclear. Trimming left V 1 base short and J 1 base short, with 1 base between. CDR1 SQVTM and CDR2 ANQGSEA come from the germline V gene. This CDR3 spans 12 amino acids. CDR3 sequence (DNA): TGCAGCGTTGAAGGGAACACCGGGGAGCTGTTTTTT. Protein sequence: CSVEGNTGELFF.

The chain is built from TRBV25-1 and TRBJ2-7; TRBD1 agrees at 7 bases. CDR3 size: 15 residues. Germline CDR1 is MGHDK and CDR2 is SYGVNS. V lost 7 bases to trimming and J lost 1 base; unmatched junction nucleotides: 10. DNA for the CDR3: TGTGCCAGCACCCTCCCGGGACAGTCTTCCTACGAGCAGTACTTC. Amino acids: CASTLPGQSSYEQYF.

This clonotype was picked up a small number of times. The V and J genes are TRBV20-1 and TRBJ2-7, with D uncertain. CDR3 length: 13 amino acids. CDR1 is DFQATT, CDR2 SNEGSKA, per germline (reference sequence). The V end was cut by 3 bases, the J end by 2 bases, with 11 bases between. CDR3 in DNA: TGCAGTGCTAGTTTAACGGCGGCCTACGAGCAGTACTTC. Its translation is CSASLTAAYEQYF.

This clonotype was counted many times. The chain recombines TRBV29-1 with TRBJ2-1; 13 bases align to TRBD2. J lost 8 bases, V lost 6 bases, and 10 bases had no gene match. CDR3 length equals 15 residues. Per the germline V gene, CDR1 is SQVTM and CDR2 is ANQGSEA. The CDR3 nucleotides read TGCAGCGTGGGCCGGACTAGCGGGAGTCACGATGAGCAGTTCTTC. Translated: CSVGRTSGSHDEQFF.

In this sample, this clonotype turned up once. CDR3 nucleotides: TGTGCCAGCAGTCCACTCCACCTGACAGGGTCGAACACCGGGGAGCTGTTTTTT. It translates to CASSPLHLTGSNTGELFF. The chain links TRBV28 to TRBJ2-2, with 7 bases lining up with TRBD1. Trimming removed 5 bases from V and 0 bases from J; junction bases left unmatched: 12. CDR1 and CDR2 (germline): MDHEN, SYDVKM. There are 18 residues in the CDR3.

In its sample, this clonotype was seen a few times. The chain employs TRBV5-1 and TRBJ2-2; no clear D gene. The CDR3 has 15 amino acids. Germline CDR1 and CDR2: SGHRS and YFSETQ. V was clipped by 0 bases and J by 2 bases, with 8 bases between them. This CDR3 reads CASSLGISNTGELFF. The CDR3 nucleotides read TGCGCCAGCAGCTTGGGGATATCCAACACCGGGGAGCTGTTTTTT.

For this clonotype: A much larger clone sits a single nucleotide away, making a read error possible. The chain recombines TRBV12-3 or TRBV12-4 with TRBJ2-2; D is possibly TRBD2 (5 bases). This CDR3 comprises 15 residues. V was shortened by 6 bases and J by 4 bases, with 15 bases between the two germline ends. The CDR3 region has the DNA TGTGCCAGCAGCGTACGGGGTTGGGGCACCGGGGAGCTGTTTTTT. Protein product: CASSVRGWGTGELFF.

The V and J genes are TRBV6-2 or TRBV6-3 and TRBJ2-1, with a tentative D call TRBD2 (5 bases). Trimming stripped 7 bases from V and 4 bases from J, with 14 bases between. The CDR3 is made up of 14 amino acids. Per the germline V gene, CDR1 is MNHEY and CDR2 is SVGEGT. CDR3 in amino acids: CASTLATPYNEQFF. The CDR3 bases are TGTGCCAGCACTTTAGCGACCCCTTACAATGAGCAGTTCTTC.

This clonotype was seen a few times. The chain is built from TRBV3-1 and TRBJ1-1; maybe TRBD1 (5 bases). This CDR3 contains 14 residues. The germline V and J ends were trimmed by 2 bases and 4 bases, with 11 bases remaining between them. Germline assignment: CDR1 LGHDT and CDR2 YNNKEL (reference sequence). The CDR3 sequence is CASSQPGRGTEAFF. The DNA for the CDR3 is TGTGCCAGCAGCCAACCAGGGAGGGGCACTGAAGCTTTCTTT.

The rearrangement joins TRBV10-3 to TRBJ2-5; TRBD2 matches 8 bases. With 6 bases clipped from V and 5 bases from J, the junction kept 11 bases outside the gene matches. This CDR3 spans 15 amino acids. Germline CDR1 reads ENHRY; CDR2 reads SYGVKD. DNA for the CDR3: TGTGCCATCAGCCCTTCGGGGGGGGGCTTGGAGACCCAGTACTTC. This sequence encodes CAISPSGGGLETQYF.

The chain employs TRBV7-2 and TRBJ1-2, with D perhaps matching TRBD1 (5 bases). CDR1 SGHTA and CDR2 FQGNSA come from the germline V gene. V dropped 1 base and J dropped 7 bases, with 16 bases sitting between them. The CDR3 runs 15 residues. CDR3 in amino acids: CASSLDRTLQGGYTF. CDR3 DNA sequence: TGTGCCAGCAGCTTAGACCGGACCCTCCAGGGTGGCTACACCTTC.

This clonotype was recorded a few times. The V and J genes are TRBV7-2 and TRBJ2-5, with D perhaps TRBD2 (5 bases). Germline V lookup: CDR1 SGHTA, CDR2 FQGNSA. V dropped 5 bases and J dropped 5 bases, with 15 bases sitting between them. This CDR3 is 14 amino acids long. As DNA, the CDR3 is TGTGCCAGCAGCGCAAACTCGGGGATGGAGACCCAGTACTTC. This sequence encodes CASSANSGMETQYF. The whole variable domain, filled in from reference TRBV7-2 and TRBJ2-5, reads GAGVSQSPSNKVTEKGKDVELRCDPISGHTALYWYRQSLGQGLEFLIYFQGNSAPDKSGLPSDRFSAERTGGSVSTLTIQRTQQEDSAVYLCASSANSGMETQYFGPGTRLLVL.